Below are 16 T cell receptor beta chains sequenced from a single sample in a study of blood T cell repertoires in COVID-19. Some clones are missing from TCRdb's copy, which holds only in-frame ones; the method was immunoSEQ multiplex PCR. The table has roughly 410,000 clones, approximately 89% seen once. What was sequenced was peripheral blood. These receptors were taken from an older woman with COVID-19, enrolled during active disease.

The chain combines TRBV5-1 with TRBJ2-5; the D is unclear. Germline V lookup: CDR1 SGHRS, CDR2 YFSETQ. Between the trimmed V and J ends, which lost 0 bases and 4 bases, there was a span of 13 bases. This CDR3 is 15 amino acids long. CDR3 in DNA: TGCGCCAGCAGCTTGGATCTCCACAACGCAGAGACCCAGTACTTC. Protein sequence: CASSLDLHNAETQYF.

J is TRBJ2-3 and V is TRBV3-1 (or the pseudogene TRBV3-2), with D maybe TRBD1 (6 bases). The CDR3 runs 16 residues. V was trimmed by 4 bases and J by 2 bases, leaving 16 bases between them. Germline V lookup: CDR1 LGHDT, CDR2 YNNKEL (reference sequence). CDR3 nucleotides: TGTGCCAGCAGCCGGGATACGAGGGGGTACACAGATACGCAGTATTTT. Its protein is CASSRDTRGYTDTQYF.

This sequence joins TRBV15 and TRBJ1-1; 7 nucleotides match TRBD1. Per germline, CDR1 LNHNV and CDR2 YYDKDF (reference sequence). This CDR3 has 12 amino acids. J lost 10 bases, V lost 2 bases, and 4 bases had no gene match. The CDR3 nucleotides read TGTGCCACCAGCAGACACCGGGACAGAGCTTTCTTT. It specifies CATSRHRDRAFF.

The rearrangement uses TRBV19 and TRBJ2-5, with unresolved D. This CDR3 comprises 14 residues. CDR1 is LNHDA and CDR2 is SQIVND in the germline V gene (reference sequence). The V and J ends lost 1 base and 5 bases respectively, with 11 bases between them. The DNA for the CDR3 is TGTGCCAGTAGTATAGTCGGGTTACTGGAGACCCAGTACTTC. This translates into CASSIVGLLETQYF.

The genes are TRBV4-1 and TRBJ1-2, with D unresolved. Germline V gene lookup returns CDR1 MGHRA and CDR2 YSYEKL. The ends were cut back, 5 bases at V and 1 base at J, with 11 bases in the middle. CDR3 length: 14 residues. The CDR3 sequence: CASSSVAVNYGYTF. The CDR3 DNA sequence: TGCGCCAGCAGCTCAGTCGCTGTTAACTATGGCTACACCTTC.

V usage is TRBV2 and J usage is TRBJ1-4; 11 bases align to TRBD1. The CDR3 extends over 17 amino acids. The V gene end was trimmed by 4 bases and the J gene end by 7 bases; junction bases not matched to a gene: 11. Germline CDR1 is SNHLY and CDR2 is FYNNEI. The CDR3 region has the DNA TGTGCCAGCAGTGTCTTATTCGGACAGGGGGCCGTTGAAAAACTGTTTTTT. Protein sequence: CASSVLFGQGAVEKLFF.

The chain combines TRBV6-5 with TRBJ1-2; a possible D gene is TRBD1 (5 bases). V gave up 2 bases and J gave up 7 bases, with 20 bases separating them. The CDR3 loop spans 16 amino acids. Germline CDR1 is MNHEY and CDR2 is SVGAGI. In DNA form, the CDR3 reads TGTGCCAGCAGTTACGAAAGGGGCGCCGCGAAAAGTGGCTACACCTTC. This encodes CASSYERGAAKSGYTF.

J is TRBJ2-7 and V is TRBV18; 12 positions agree with TRBD2. Germline trimming cut 3 bases from V and 2 bases from J; bases unmatched to any gene: 5. Looked up from germline, CDR1 is KGHSH and CDR2 is LQKENI. The CDR3 spans 16 residues. The CDR3 loop reads CASSPQGLAGTYEQYF. As DNA, the CDR3 is TGTGCCAGCTCACCCCAGGGACTAGCGGGTACCTACGAGCAGTACTTC.

This chain joins TRBV5-1 and TRBJ2-2; a possible D gene is TRBD2 (6 bases). V was shortened by 6 bases and J by 3 bases, with 15 bases between the two germline ends. The CDR3 extends over 15 amino acids. Looked up from germline, CDR1 is SGHRS and CDR2 is YFSETQ. CDR3 loop: CASTRGSGDTGELFF. The CDR3 nucleotides read TGCGCCAGCACCCGGGGGTCTGGCGACACCGGGGAGCTGTTTTTT.

The chain has TRBV19 and TRBJ2-3, with D possibly TRBD1 on 5 matching bases. The CDR3 loop spans 14 amino acids. Germline values: CDR1 LNHDA, CDR2 SQIVND (reference sequence). V was pared by 4 bases and J by 4 bases, with 12 bases between. CDR3 nucleotides: TGTGCCAGTAGTAGGAGACAGCAGTCAGATACGCAGTATTTT. This codes for CASSRRQQSDTQYF.

V and J are TRBV13 and TRBJ1-1, with D perhaps TRBD1 (6 bases). CDR3 size: 14 residues. Germline V lookup: CDR1 PRHDT, CDR2 FYEKMQ (reference sequence). Trimming removed 9 bases at V and 1 base at J, with 15 bases between. The CDR3 region has the DNA TGTGCCAGTATAACTCAGGGGTCGAACACTGAAGCTTTCTTT. Amino acids: CASITQGSNTEAFF.

V is TRBV19 and J is TRBJ1-3; TRBD1 matches 7 bases. Per germline, CDR1 LNHDA and CDR2 SQIVND (reference sequence). Trimming cost V 6 bases and J 4 bases; bases outside gene matches: 6. The CDR3 length is 14 residues. CDR3 in amino acids: CASRLTGAGNTIYF. The CDR3 DNA reads as TGTGCCAGTAGACTTACAGGGGCCGGAAACACCATATATTTT.

The V and J genes are TRBV5-1 and TRBJ2-7; TRBD1 is a possible D gene (6 bases). V shed 2 bases and J shed 6 bases, with 18 bases lying between them. Germline V gene data show CDR1 as SGHRS and CDR2 as YFSETQ. This CDR3 is 15 amino acids long. This CDR3 is CASSFPGGVGGEQYF. CDR3 DNA: TGCGCCAGCAGCTTCCCTGGCGGAGTAGGGGGCGAGCAGTACTTC.

J is TRBJ2-3 and V is TRBV9, with TRBD2 matching 10 bases. Germline V gene sequence: CDR1 SGDLS, CDR2 YYNGEE. CDR3 size: 15 residues. The ends lost 4 bases at V and 5 bases at J; junction bases unmatched: 7. CDR3 protein: CASSSERGGLDTQYF. Written as DNA, the CDR3 is TGTGCCAGCAGCTCAGAGCGGGGGGGCCTAGATACGCAGTATTTT.

This chain joins TRBV30 and TRBJ2-7; possibly TRBD2 for D (6 bases). Trimming cost V 7 bases and J 7 bases, with 20 bases left between them. Germline assignment: CDR1 GTSNPN and CDR2 SVGIG (reference sequence). The CDR3 extends over 13 amino acids. The CDR3 spells CAYSGGMVGEQYF. The CDR3 coding sequence is TGTGCCTACTCCGGGGGAATGGTGGGGGAGCAGTACTTC.

The chain carries TRBV15 and TRBJ1-2, with D uncertain. The CDR3 sequence is 17 residues long. Germline assignment: CDR1 LNHNV and CDR2 YYDKDF (reference sequence). V was cut by 1 base and J by 0 bases, with 15 bases left in between. CDR3 protein: CATSRGGKATTNYGYTF. The CDR3 coding sequence is TGTGCCACCAGCAGAGGTGGTAAGGCTACTACTAACTATGGCTACACCTTC.